The following is a T cell receptor beta chain sequence with its context. This sample was included in a study of blood T cell repertoires in COVID-19. The table came from immunoSEQ multiplex PCR; TCRdb's copy has only in-frame clones and leaves some out. The sample contains approximately 180,000 clones, 76% of which appear only once. CDR3 length equals 13 residues. With 2 bases clipped from V and 7 bases from J, the junction kept 2 bases outside the gene matches. Germline-derived CDR1 and CDR2 are MNHEY and SVGAGI. The TCR was taken from a woman between 50 and 59 years old with acute COVID-19. The chain is built from TRBV6-5 and TRBJ2-1; 7 bases line up with TRBD1. Sequenced material: PBMCs or T cells enriched from blood (not recorded which). CDR3 region: CASSYDRVNEQFF. In DNA form, the CDR3 reads TGTGCCAGCAGTTACGACAGGGTAAATGAGCAGTTCTTC.